The 8 T cell receptor beta chains below come from one sample, sequenced in a study of OX40 agonist ivuxolimab in advanced cancers. Sequencing used immunoSEQ multiplex PCR; TCRdb keeps in-frame clones, though not all of them. Of some 76,000 clones in the sample, around 86% were seen once. Specimen: CD4+ or CD8+ T cells sorted from blood, collected in a trial of the OX40 agonist ivuxolimab. All receptors derive from an adult with an advanced solid tumor such as melanoma, head and neck, liver or kidney cancer.

V gene TRBV5-1 combines with J gene TRBJ2-3; the D gene could be TRBD1 or TRBD2 (6 bases each). From germline, CDR1 is SGHRS and CDR2 YFSETQ. V gave up 4 bases and J gave up 0 bases, with 18 bases separating them. This CDR3 is 17 amino acids long. The CDR3 DNA reads TGCGCCAGCAGCCCTTTAATGGGGGGCACGAGCACAGATACGCAGTATTTT. Translation gives CASSPLMGGTSTDTQYF.

The chain couples TRBV6-5 to TRBJ2-7, with 7 nucleotides matching TRBD1. Per the germline V gene, CDR1 is MNHEY and CDR2 is SVGAGI. The V and J ends lost 6 bases and 1 base, in that order; junction bases with no gene match: 3. The length of the CDR3 is 13 residues. CDR3 coding DNA: TGTGCCAGCAGCCTGGGACAGTCCTACGAGCAGTACTTC. Translation: CASSLGQSYEQYF.

V is TRBV30 and J is TRBJ2-7, with 9 bases matching TRBD2. Trimming took 3 bases from V and 4 from J; bases not matched to a gene: 13. Germline V gene sequence: CDR1 GTSNPN, CDR2 SVGIG (reference sequence). The CDR3 is made up of 16 amino acids. The DNA for the CDR3 is TGTGCCTGGAGCGACCCGCGGGGGGGGCGTCGGTACGAGCAGTACTTC. Translation: CAWSDPRGGRRYEQYF. Based on the CDR3 plus reference TRBV30 and TRBJ2-7, the full variable domain is SQTIHQWPATLVQPVGSPLSLECTVEGTSNPNLYWYRQAAGRGLQLLFYSVGIGQISSEVPQNLSASRPQDRQFILSSKKLLLSDSGFYLCAWSDPRGGRRYEQYFGPGTRLTVT.

The CDR3, as DNA: TGTGCCAGCTCACCAAACTTGGAGACTAGGGCCTACGAGCAGTACTTC. Amino acids: CASSPNLETRAYEQYF. The gene calls are TRBV18 and TRBJ2-7, with a possible D match to TRBD2 (6 bases). Germline V lookup: CDR1 KGHSH, CDR2 LQKENI. The V end was cut by 2 bases, the J end by 2 bases, with 16 bases between. CDR3 length equals 16 residues.

The chain couples TRBV6-5 to TRBJ1-1, with 7 positions matching TRBD1. The CDR3 is 14 amino acids. The J segment lost 5 bases and the V segment lost 2 bases, leaving 5 bases of the junction unmatched. Germline CDR1 MNHEY, CDR2 SVGAGI. CDR3 in DNA: TGTGCCAGCAGTTACGGGGGACAGAAGACTGAAGCTTTCTTT. The encoded protein is CASSYGGQKTEAFF.

V gene TRBV15 combines with J gene TRBJ1-6; D is possibly TRBD1 (5 bases). This CDR3 has 12 residues. Per the germline V gene, CDR1 is LNHNV and CDR2 is YYDKDF (reference sequence). V was clipped by 1 base and J by 10 bases, with 5 bases between them. CDR3 sequence: CATSRGGSPLHF. Written as DNA, the CDR3 is TGTGCCACCAGCAGAGGGGGGTCACCCCTCCACTTT.

V gene TRBV9 combines with J gene TRBJ2-1; 10 nucleotides agree with TRBD1. V gave up 3 bases and J gave up 7 bases; unmatched junction bases: 10. The germline gives CDR1 SGDLS, CDR2 YYNGEE. The CDR3 totals 16 residues. The CDR3 protein is CASSESGTGVGNEQFF. CDR3 DNA sequence: TGTGCCAGCAGCGAATCCGGGACAGGGGTGGGAAATGAGCAGTTCTTC.

This chain connects TRBV19 to TRBJ2-5, with D possibly matching TRBD2 (6 bases). V was trimmed by 0 bases and J by 2 bases, leaving 16 bases between them. The CDR3 contains 17 residues. CDR1 LNHDA and CDR2 SQIVND come from the germline V gene (reference sequence). The CDR3 nucleotides are TGTGCCAGTAGTATAGAGTATGACCGGGACTCACAAGAGACCCAGTACTTC. Translation: CASSIEYDRDSQETQYF.